The rows below give T cell receptor beta chains drawn from one sample of a study of blood T cell repertoires in COVID-19. The table came from immunoSEQ multiplex PCR; TCRdb's copy has only in-frame clones and leaves some out. The sample shows 400,000 to 550,000 clones, roughly 85% of them seen only once. Material for sequencing was PBMCs or T cells enriched from blood (not recorded which). The source is a young woman with acute COVID-19. Both conserved end residues are part of each CDR3. The D gene is left open where the match is weak. Not all rows give a size; the values are once, few, many and, for expanded clones, a class.

>TRBV5-1|TRBD1|TRBJ1-2|few
TGCGCCAGCAGCTTGGTTGGAACCGACAGGGCCTATGGCTACACCTTC
CASSLVGTDRAYGYTF
>TRBV28|TRBD2|TRBJ2-1|-
TGTGCCAGCAGGGGTAGCGGGAGTTCCTACAATGAGCAGTTCTTC
CASRGSGSSYNEQFF
>TRBV7-2|-|TRBJ1-5|-
TGTGCCAGCAGCTTTGGACAACAGCCCCAGCATTTT
CASSFGQQPQHF
>TRBV5-1|-|TRBJ1-2|-
TGCGCCAGCAGCTCACAGTCGAACCGAGGAGGGGGCTACACCTTC
CASSSQSNRGGGYTF
>TRBV7-2|-|TRBJ1-6|-
TGTGCCAGCAGCTTAGATGCGGTGAGCTCCTATAATTCACCCCTCCACTTT
CASSLDAVSSYNSPLHF
>TRBV6-7|-|TRBJ2-3|-
TGTGCCAGCAGTTACCATGGCTCGGATACGCAGTATTTT
CASSYHGSDTQYF
>TRBV7-8|TRBD1|TRBJ1-1|-
TGTGCCAGCAGCTTAATAACAGGGGCGGCTGAAGCTTTCTTT
CASSLITGAAEAFF
>TRBV7-2|-|TRBJ1-1|-
TGTGCCAGCAGCGCTAGCCTCAGGACTGAAGCTTTCTTT
CASSASLRTEAFF
>TRBV24-1|TRBD1|TRBJ2-2|few
TGTGCCACCCGGACAGGATTCGGCACCGGGGAGCTGTTTTTT
CATRTGFGTGELFF
>TRBV19|TRBD1|TRBJ1-1|-
TGTGCCAGCAGAAGACAGGGGGCGAACACTGAAGCTTTCTTT
CASRRQGANTEAFF